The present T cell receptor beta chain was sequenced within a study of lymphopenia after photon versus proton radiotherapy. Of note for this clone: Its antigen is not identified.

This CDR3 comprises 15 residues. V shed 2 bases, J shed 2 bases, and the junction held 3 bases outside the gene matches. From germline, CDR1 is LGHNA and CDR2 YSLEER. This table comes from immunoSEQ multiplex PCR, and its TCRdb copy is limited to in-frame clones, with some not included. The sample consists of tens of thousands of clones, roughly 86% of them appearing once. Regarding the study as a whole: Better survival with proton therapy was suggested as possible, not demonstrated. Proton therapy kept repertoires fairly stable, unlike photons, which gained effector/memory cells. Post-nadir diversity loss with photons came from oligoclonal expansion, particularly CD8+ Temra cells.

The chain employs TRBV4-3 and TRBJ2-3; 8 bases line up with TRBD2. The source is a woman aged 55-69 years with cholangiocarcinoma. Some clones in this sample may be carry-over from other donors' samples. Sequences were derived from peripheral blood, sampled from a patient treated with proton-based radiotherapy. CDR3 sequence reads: CASSQTSGYTDTQYF. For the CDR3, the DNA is TGCGCCAGCAGCCAAACTAGCGGCTACACAGATACGCAGTATTTT.